These 21 T cell receptor beta chains were all obtained from the same sample, sequenced in a study of T cell responses to AZD1222 COVID-19 vaccine. This table comes from immunoSEQ multiplex PCR, and its TCRdb copy is limited to in-frame clones, with some not included. The repertoire includes over 110,000 clones, roughly 90% of them detected once, and under 2% sits in the top ten. Material: peripheral blood, obtained 28 days after the second AZD1222 dose. These receptors came from an adult who received the AZD1222 COVID-19 vaccine.

V usage is TRBV9 and J usage is TRBJ1-6; D may be TRBD1 (6 bases). V was clipped by 0 bases and J by 10 bases, with 14 bases between them. This CDR3 is built from 15 residues. The germline gives CDR1 SGDLS, CDR2 YYNGEE. Here the CDR3 DNA reads TGTGCCAGCAGCGTAGGGGGACAACCACCATCACCCCTCCACTTT. The encoded protein is CASSVGGQPPSPLHF.

The chain links TRBV12-3 or TRBV12-4 to TRBJ1-2; D remains unclear. V lost 2 bases, J lost 1 base, and 5 bases lay in between. This CDR3 comprises 13 residues. The CDR3 region is CASSLTVNYGYTF. The CDR3, as DNA: TGTGCCAGCAGTTTAACCGTTAACTATGGCTACACCTTC.

CDR3 in DNA: TGTGCCAGCAGCTTAACAGGGCCTGGGGCCAACGTCCTGACTTTC. It codes for CASSLTGPGANVLTF. The chain combines TRBV7-3 with TRBJ2-6; no clear D gene. The length of the CDR3 is 15 residues. Looked up from germline, CDR1 is SGHTA and CDR2 is FQGTGA. Trimming removed 0 bases from V and 2 bases from J, with 5 bases in between.

This clone was seen just once. The genes are TRBV4-3 and TRBJ1-2, with D tentatively TRBD1 (6 bases). V was clipped by 3 bases and J by 1 base, with 12 bases between them. This CDR3 is built from 15 residues. The germline gives CDR1 LGHNA, CDR2 YSLEER. The CDR3 nucleotides read TGCGCCAGCAGCCATGAATGGACAGTTAACTATGGCTACACCTTC. Translation gives CASSHEWTVNYGYTF.

This chain connects TRBV7-2 to TRBJ2-2; D is unresolved. V lost 1 base and J 5 bases, leaving 5 bases between the germline ends. The CDR3 contains 13 residues. CDR1 is SGHTA, CDR2 FQGNSA, per germline. The CDR3 is CASSLVRTGELFF. CDR3 nucleotides: TGTGCCAGCAGCTTAGTCAGAACCGGGGAGCTGTTTTTT.

The V gene is TRBV7-7, the J gene TRBJ1-1, with 10 nucleotides matching TRBD1. The CDR3 runs 13 residues. V dropped 5 bases and J dropped 5; count of bases not matched to a gene: 2. Germline assignment: CDR1 SSHAT and CDR2 FNYEAQ (reference sequence). The CDR3 sequence: CASSRDRGTEAFF. The CDR3 DNA reads as TGTGCCAGCAGCCGGGACAGGGGAACTGAAGCTTTCTTT.

Of note for this clone: The junction does not match germline at one end; this may be a read error. The V call is TRBV19, the J call TRBJ1-5; 7 bases map to TRBD1. The CDR3 has 17 residues. Per germline, CDR1 LNHDA and CDR2 SQIVND (reference sequence). The CDR3 DNA is TGTGCCAGTAGTCTAGATACCTACAGGGGAGGCAATCAGCCCCAGCATTTT. It specifies CASSLDTYRGGNQPQHF. Full variable domain (remainder filled in from reference TRBV19 and TRBJ1-5): DGGITQSPKYLFRKEGQNVTLSCEQNLNHDAMYWYRQDPGQGLRLIYYSQIVNDFQKGDIAEGYSVSREKKESFPLTVTSAQKNPTAFYLCASSLDTYRGGNQPQHFGDGTRLSIL.

The rearrangement joins TRBV14 to TRBJ2-4, with 8 bases fitting TRBD1. Germline trimming cut 4 bases from V and 1 base from J; bases unmatched to any gene: 6. The CDR3 runs 16 residues. Germline V lookup: CDR1 SGHDN, CDR2 FVKESK. Here the CDR3 reads CASSLGQGWAKNIQYF. The CDR3 coding sequence is TGTGCCAGCAGCCTCGGACAGGGCTGGGCCAAAAACATTCAGTACTTC.

J is TRBJ2-3 and V is TRBV19, with D possibly being TRBD1 (6 bases). Germline loops: CDR1 LNHDA, CDR2 SQIVND (reference sequence). CDR3 length equals 15 residues. V lost 6 bases to trimming and J lost 3 bases, with 16 bases between them. The CDR3 loop is CASSPQGSGTDTQYF. The CDR3 nucleotides are TGTGCCAGTAGCCCACAGGGCTCGGGGACAGATACGCAGTATTTT.

The CDR3 DNA sequence: TGTGCCAGCTTCAGGGGGGGGAATGGCTACACCTTC. It encodes CASFRGGNGYTF. The chain combines TRBV28 with TRBJ1-2; 7 positions match TRBD1. The CDR3 is 12 residues long. The germline CDR1 and CDR2 sequences are MDHEN and SYDVKM. The V segment lost 8 bases and the J segment 6 bases; nucleotides outside the gene matches: 6.

A word on this clone: Within the sample, other DNA sequences also encode this same CDR3. The chain recombines TRBV5-1 with TRBJ2-3; D not certain. Germline-derived CDR1 and CDR2 are SGHRS and YFSETQ. Trimming cost V 0 bases and J 4 bases, with 0 bases left between them. The CDR3 extends over 11 amino acids. CDR3 sequence (DNA): TGCGCCAGCAGCTTGGCAGATACGCAGTATTTT. This codes for CASSLADTQYF. Full variable domain (outside the CDR3, taken from reference TRBV5-1 and TRBJ2-3): KAGVTQTPRYLIKTRGQQVTLSCSPISGHRSVSWYQQTPGQGLQFLFEYFSETQRNKGNFPGRFSGRQFSNSRSEMNVSTLELGDSALYLCASSLADTQYFGPGTRLTVL.

This clone was seen a handful of times. The chain recombines TRBV7-3 with TRBJ2-2; 9 nucleotides align to TRBD1. Looked up from germline, CDR1 is SGHTA and CDR2 is FQGTGA. The J segment lost 3 bases and the V segment lost 0 bases, leaving 5 bases of the junction unmatched. The CDR3 has 17 amino acids. This CDR3 reads CASSLTQRTGDTGELFF. The CDR3 region has the DNA TGTGCCAGCAGCTTAACTCAGAGGACAGGGGACACCGGGGAGCTGTTTTTT.

This chain connects TRBV30 to TRBJ1-5; D is ambiguous. This CDR3 comprises 11 residues. The germline V gene encodes CDR1 GTSNPN and CDR2 SVGIG (reference sequence). The CDR3 loop is CARNSNQPQHF. The CDR3 coding sequence is TGTGCTCGGAACAGCAATCAGCCCCAGCATTTT.

The CDR3 bases are TGTGCCAGCAGTCGGACTAGCGGTTACACCGGGGAGCTGTTTTTT. It is translated as CASSRTSGYTGELFF. The chain is built from TRBV28 and TRBJ2-2, with 10 bases lining up with TRBD2. The CDR3 consists of 15 residues. Germline CDR1 MDHEN, CDR2 SYDVKM. The trim removed 5 bases at V and 3 bases at J, leaving 3 bases unmatched.

This clone was detected only once. The gene calls are TRBV4-3 and TRBJ1-1; D is ambiguous. Germline lookup yields CDR1 LGHNA and CDR2 YSLEER. V lost 0 bases to trimming and J lost 0 bases, with 11 bases between them. This CDR3 has 16 amino acids. CDR3 loop: CASSQDLLYLNTEAFF. The CDR3 DNA reads TGCGCCAGCAGCCAAGATTTGCTTTATCTGAACACTGAAGCTTTCTTT.

This chain uses TRBV10-1 with TRBJ2-5; D is perhaps TRBD2 (5 bases). The CDR3 is 15 residues long. Per germline, CDR1 WNHNN and CDR2 SYGVQD (reference sequence). The V end lost 2 bases, the J end lost 3 bases, and 13 bases lay between the germline ends. CDR3 sequence reads: CASSEDLNGKETQYF. The CDR3 DNA reads as TGCGCCAGCAGTGAGGATCTTAACGGGAAAGAGACCCAGTACTTC.

The V gene is TRBV5-5, the J gene TRBJ1-4, with a weak D call TRBD1 (6 bases). This CDR3 spans 16 amino acids. V lost 0 bases and J 3 bases, leaving 12 bases between the germline ends. The germline V gene has CDR1 SGHKS and CDR2 YYEKEE (reference sequence). This CDR3 is CASSLASGVANEKLFF. In nucleotides, the CDR3 is TGTGCCAGCAGCTTGGCTTCAGGGGTGGCTAATGAAAAACTGTTTTTT.

The V and J genes are TRBV6-2 or TRBV6-3 and TRBJ1-5; possibly TRBD1 for D (6 bases). The V gene's germline CDR1 is MNHEY and CDR2 SVGEGT. Trimming shortened V by 1 base and J by 4 bases, and 11 bases separated the two germline ends. The CDR3 has 15 residues. The DNA for the CDR3 is TGTGCCAGCAGTTACTGGTTAGGGGGGAATCAGCCCCAGCATTTT. It is translated as CASSYWLGGNQPQHF.

The J gene is TRBJ1-5, the V gene TRBV18, with D possibly matching TRBD1 (6 bases). CDR1 and CDR2 from the germline V gene are KGHSH and LQKENI. This CDR3 spans 14 amino acids. Deletions cut 3 bases from V and 5 bases from J, with 11 bases between. The DNA of the CDR3 is TGTGCCAGCTCACCTGCAGGGGTCTATCAGCCCCAGCATTTT. Its protein product is CASSPAGVYQPQHF.

The chain uses TRBV11-2 and TRBJ1-6; 7 bases align to TRBD1. The CDR3 runs to 15 residues. Germline V lookup: CDR1 SGHAT, CDR2 FQNNGV. Losses at the gene ends were 5 bases for V and 9 bases for J; bases not matched to a gene: 10. CDR3 loop: CASSDDRVSGSPLHF. The CDR3 bases are TGTGCCAGCAGCGACGACAGGGTTTCAGGTTCACCCCTCCACTTT.

The V gene is TRBV6-5, the J gene TRBJ1-5, with 9 bases fitting TRBD1. Germline lookup yields CDR1 MNHEY and CDR2 SVGAGI. V lost 7 bases, J lost 7 bases, and 8 bases stayed unmatched. CDR3 length: 14 amino acids. CDR3 protein: CASNTGGAGQPQHF. As DNA, the CDR3 is TGTGCCAGCAATACAGGGGGCGCCGGACAGCCCCAGCATTTT.